These T cell receptor beta chains were read from a single sample in a study of cytomegalovirus exposure and HLA in healthy donors. Sequencing was performed with immunoSEQ multiplex PCR; in TCRdb, only in-frame clones are kept and a portion is missing. The sample records roughly 120,000 clones, roughly 80% being singletons. The sample taken for sequencing was PBMCs. These TCRs come from a man between 60 and 75 years old in good health and CMV-seropositive. CDR3s leave out the opening cysteine and the closing phenylalanine or tryptophan.

v_gene: TRBV6-5
j_gene: TRBJ1-1
CDR3aa: ASSYSHTLDTEAF

v_gene: TRBV5-6
j_gene: TRBJ1-2
CDR3aa: ASSWGPGRGYT

v_gene: TRBV27
j_gene: TRBJ1-6
CDR3aa: ASRSAGGNSPLH

v_gene: TRBV6-6
j_gene: TRBJ2-1
CDR3aa: ASSAGYNEQF

v_gene: TRBV7-9
j_gene: TRBJ1-1
CDR3aa: ASSFPHTGAEAF

v_gene: TRBV6-5
j_gene: TRBJ2-1
CDR3aa: ASSYSTQGGRNEQF

v_gene: TRBV30
j_gene: TRBJ2-5
CDR3aa: ACRGSETQY

v_gene: TRBV12-5
j_gene: TRBJ1-5
CDR3aa: ASGLVEGAPQH

v_gene: TRBV28
j_gene: TRBJ2-7
CDR3aa: ASNLGGAGGSYEQY

v_gene: TRBV19
j_gene: TRBJ1-2
CDR3aa: ASSIGEAYGYT

v_gene: TRBV19
j_gene: TRBJ2-1
CDR3aa: ASTIEGGLYNEQF

v_gene: TRBV19
j_gene: TRBJ2-5
CDR3aa: ASSIGSTSGGAGQETQY

v_gene: TRBV5-1
j_gene: TRBJ1-1
CDR3aa: ASSVSSGPGVNTEAF

v_gene: TRBV27
j_gene: TRBJ1-1
CDR3aa: ASSFARGLRDAEAF

v_gene: TRBV6-4
j_gene: TRBJ2-3
CDR3aa: ASSDSLGQGIGTQY

v_gene: TRBV10-3
j_gene: TRBJ2-3
CDR3aa: AISPGLESADTQY

v_gene: TRBV6-4
j_gene: TRBJ1-5
CDR3aa: ASSPSGLGNQPQH

v_gene: TRBV11-1
j_gene: TRBJ1-2
CDR3aa: ASSLNRAAGYT

v_gene: TRBV7-8
j_gene: TRBJ1-5
CDR3aa: ASSLIQGQPQH

v_gene: TRBV28
j_gene: TRBJ2-7
CDR3aa: ASSKPGQTYEQY

v_gene: TRBV18
j_gene: TRBJ2-7
CDR3aa: ASSPPIQGQGKNEQY

v_gene: TRBV27
j_gene: TRBJ2-3
CDR3aa: ASRPSGGAFTDTQY

v_gene: TRBV10-3
j_gene: TRBJ2-7
CDR3aa: AISGTGGAGSYEQY

v_gene: TRBV4-2
j_gene: TRBJ2-5
CDR3aa: ASSPTGGGRFETQY

v_gene: TRBV10-3
j_gene: TRBJ2-5
CDR3aa: ASRPLAGGPEEQY

v_gene: TRBV5-1
j_gene: TRBJ1-1
CDR3aa: ASSSQENTEAF

v_gene: TRBV2
j_gene: TRBJ1-5
CDR3aa: ASRDTGRDQPQH

v_gene: TRBV5-1
j_gene: TRBJ2-2
CDR3aa: ASSLSPSGRAGGELF

v_gene: TRBV19
j_gene: TRBJ1-3
CDR3aa: ASSIDSFSGNTIY

v_gene: TRBV5-6
j_gene: TRBJ1-4
CDR3aa: ASSLGRQGGEKLF

v_gene: TRBV5-1
j_gene: TRBJ2-3
CDR3aa: ASSSLPADTQY

v_gene: TRBV6-5
j_gene: TRBJ2-7
CDR3aa: ASSLLRGSYEQY

v_gene: TRBV6-5
j_gene: TRBJ1-1
CDR3aa: ASSYSGTMGTEAF

v_gene: TRBV7-3
j_gene: TRBJ2-1
CDR3aa: ASSFPGGTTNEQF

v_gene: TRBV29-1
j_gene: TRBJ2-3
CDR3aa: SVEGGSGITDTQY

v_gene: TRBV19
j_gene: TRBJ2-7
CDR3aa: ASSQGYEQY